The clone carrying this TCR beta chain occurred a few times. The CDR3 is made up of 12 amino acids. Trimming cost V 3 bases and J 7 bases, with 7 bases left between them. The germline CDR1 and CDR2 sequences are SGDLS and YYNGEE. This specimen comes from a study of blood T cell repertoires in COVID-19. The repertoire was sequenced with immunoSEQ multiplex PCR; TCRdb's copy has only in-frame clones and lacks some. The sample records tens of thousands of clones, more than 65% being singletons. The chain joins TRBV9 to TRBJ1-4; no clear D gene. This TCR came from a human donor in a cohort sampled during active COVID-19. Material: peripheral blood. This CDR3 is CASSDNSEKLFF. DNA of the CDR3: TGTGCCAGCAGCGATAACAGTGAAAAACTGTTTTTT. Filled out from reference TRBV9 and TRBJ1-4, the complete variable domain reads DSGVTQTPKHLITATGQRVTLRCSPRSGDLSVYWYQQSLDQGLQFLIQYYNGEERAKGNILERFSAQQFPDLHSELNLSSLELGDSALYFCASSDNSEKLFFGSGTQLSVL.